This is a list of T cell receptor beta chains from one sample in a study of cytomegalovirus exposure and HLA in healthy donors. Profiled with immunoSEQ multiplex PCR; TCRdb holds only in-frame clones, not every one. The sample records roughly 350,000 clones, 80% to 90% being singletons. Sequencing input: PBMCs. The receptors shown here come from a woman aged 18-30 years in good health and CMV-seronegative. Both conserved end residues are part of each CDR3. The order of the fields is D gene, clone size, J gene, V gene, CDR3 DNA, CDR3 protein. A D gene is named only where the DNA matches it firmly. Where a row states a size, it is once, few, many or the class of an expanded clone; other rows omit it.

D gene: NA; clone size: NA; J gene: TRBJ2-3; V gene: TRBV6-1; CDR3 DNA: TGTGCCAGCAGTGACCCGGGGAGGGGGACAGATACGCAGTATTTT; CDR3 protein: CASSDPGRGTDTQYF
D gene: NA; clone size: NA; J gene: TRBJ2-2; V gene: TRBV5-6; CDR3 DNA: TGTGCCAGCAGACCCGGACAGCTAAACACCGGGGAGCTGTTTTTT; CDR3 protein: CASRPGQLNTGELFF
D gene: TRBD1; clone size: NA; J gene: TRBJ2-7; V gene: TRBV7-2; CDR3 DNA: TGTGCCAGCAGCCCGGGACAGGGGTGGTACGAGCAGTACTTC; CDR3 protein: CASSPGQGWYEQYF
D gene: TRBD2; clone size: NA; J gene: TRBJ2-1; V gene: TRBV10-3; CDR3 DNA: TGTGCCATCAGTGAGTCGGGAGTCCTTACTAGCGGGAGAAATGAGCAGTTCTTC; CDR3 protein: CAISESGVLTSGRNEQFF
D gene: NA; clone size: NA; J gene: TRBJ2-3; V gene: TRBV10-3; CDR3 DNA: TGTGCCATCAGGGAGGGAGTCGGCACAGATACGCAGTATTTT; CDR3 protein: CAIREGVGTDTQYF
D gene: NA; clone size: NA; J gene: TRBJ1-5; V gene: TRBV6-1; CDR3 DNA: TGTGCCAGCAGTGCGGGGTTTCCTCAGCCCCAGCATTTT; CDR3 protein: CASSAGFPQPQHF
D gene: TRBD2; clone size: NA; J gene: TRBJ2-3; V gene: TRBV5-1; CDR3 DNA: TGCGCCAGCAGCCCCCGGGGGAGCGGGACTTCAGATACGCAGTATTTT; CDR3 protein: CASSPRGSGTSDTQYF
D gene: NA; clone size: NA; J gene: TRBJ2-2; V gene: TRBV28; CDR3 DNA: TGTGCCAGCAGTTTTCTAGTTGCGAACACCGGGGAGCTGTTTTTT; CDR3 protein: CASSFLVANTGELFF
D gene: TRBD1; clone size: once; J gene: TRBJ1-4; V gene: TRBV5-1; CDR3 DNA: TGCGCCAGCACCGGTAGGGGGCCCCTTAATGAAAAACTGTTTTTT; CDR3 protein: CASTGRGPLNEKLFF
D gene: NA; clone size: NA; J gene: TRBJ1-2; V gene: TRBV7-2; CDR3 DNA: TGTGCCAGCAGCTTAGGAGCTGATGGCTACACCTTC; CDR3 protein: CASSLGADGYTF
D gene: NA; clone size: NA; J gene: TRBJ1-4; V gene: TRBV5-6; CDR3 DNA: TGTGCCAGCAGCTTGGTGGCAGTGAATGAAAAACTGTTTTTT; CDR3 protein: CASSLVAVNEKLFF
D gene: NA; clone size: NA; J gene: TRBJ2-5; V gene: TRBV4-2; CDR3 DNA: TGTGCCAGCAGCCAAGATCCTAGCAGTGGAGAGACCCAGTACTTC; CDR3 protein: CASSQDPSSGETQYF
D gene: NA; clone size: NA; J gene: TRBJ2-7; V gene: TRBV7-9; CDR3 DNA: TGTGCCAGCAGCCCAGGGGGACTCCTCTACGAGCAGTACTTC; CDR3 protein: CASSPGGLLYEQYF
D gene: NA; clone size: few; J gene: TRBJ2-2; V gene: TRBV7-2; CDR3 DNA: TGTGCCAGCAGCCCTGACCAGGGTGTCCGGGAGCTGTTTTTT; CDR3 protein: CASSPDQGVRELFF
D gene: NA; clone size: NA; J gene: TRBJ2-3; V gene: TRBV6-5; CDR3 DNA: TGTGCCAGCAGTTACTCGGGCGGGCCCACAGATACGCAGTATTTT; CDR3 protein: CASSYSGGPTDTQYF
D gene: NA; clone size: NA; J gene: TRBJ1-2; V gene: TRBV19; CDR3 DNA: TGTGCCAGTAGTGTAAGTGAACAGGGAGGGACCTATGGCTACACCTTC; CDR3 protein: CASSVSEQGGTYGYTF
D gene: TRBD2; clone size: NA; J gene: TRBJ2-1; V gene: TRBV9; CDR3 DNA: TGTGCCAGCAGCCAGAGTGGGACCTTAGCGGGAGGGGCGCCTAATGAGCAGTTCTTC; CDR3 protein: CASSQSGTLAGGAPNEQFF
D gene: NA; clone size: NA; J gene: TRBJ1-4; V gene: TRBV6-6; CDR3 DNA: TGTGCCAGCAAAGGGACATCGACAGGTTTACTGTTTTTT; CDR3 protein: CASKGTSTGLLFF
D gene: TRBD1; clone size: NA; J gene: TRBJ2-4; V gene: TRBV20-1; CDR3 DNA: TGCAGTACAAACAGGGGGAACATTCAGTACTTC; CDR3 protein: CSTNRGNIQYF
D gene: NA; clone size: NA; J gene: TRBJ2-3; V gene: TRBV6-5; CDR3 DNA: TGTGCCAGCAGTTACTCGCTAGCTAGCACAGATACGCAGTATTTT; CDR3 protein: CASSYSLASTDTQYF
D gene: NA; clone size: NA; J gene: TRBJ1-2; V gene: TRBV5-1; CDR3 DNA: TGCGCCAGCAGCTTGGGCGACGGAGGGTATGGCTACACCTTC; CDR3 protein: CASSLGDGGYGYTF
D gene: NA; clone size: once; J gene: TRBJ2-7; V gene: TRBV14; CDR3 DNA: TGTGCCAGCAGCCAAGATGGTAGCGCCAGCTCCTACGAGCAGTACTTC; CDR3 protein: CASSQDGSASSYEQYF
D gene: NA; clone size: few; J gene: TRBJ2-7; V gene: TRBV7-2; CDR3 DNA: TGTGCCAGCAGCTTAGTTACAGCGGTACCAGGCGAGCAGTACTTC; CDR3 protein: CASSLVTAVPGEQYF
D gene: TRBD2; clone size: NA; J gene: TRBJ2-7; V gene: TRBV28; CDR3 DNA: TGTGCCAGCAGTTCTCGGACTAGCGGGATAACCTACGAGCAGTACTTC; CDR3 protein: CASSSRTSGITYEQYF
D gene: NA; clone size: NA; J gene: TRBJ1-5; V gene: TRBV28; CDR3 DNA: TGTGCCAGCAGTTTAACTCTGCAGGGTCAGCCCCAGCATTTT; CDR3 protein: CASSLTLQGQPQHF
D gene: TRBD1; clone size: NA; J gene: TRBJ1-1; V gene: TRBV5-6; CDR3 DNA: TGTGCCAGCAGCTTTCAGGGGGCCTCACCTGAAGCTTTCTTT; CDR3 protein: CASSFQGASPEAFF
D gene: NA; clone size: NA; J gene: TRBJ1-1; V gene: TRBV4-2; CDR3 DNA: TGTGCCAGCAGCCAAGAGGATGGGGGGGTTGCTTTCTTT; CDR3 protein: CASSQEDGGVAFF
D gene: TRBD2; clone size: NA; J gene: TRBJ2-1; V gene: TRBV14; CDR3 DNA: TGTGCCAGCAGCCCAATTCCGGGACTAGCGGGAGTCAGCAATGAGCAGTTCTTC; CDR3 protein: CASSPIPGLAGVSNEQFF
D gene: NA; clone size: NA; J gene: TRBJ1-5; V gene: TRBV5-1; CDR3 DNA: TGCGCCAGCAGCTTGTGGGGGAGGGATCAGCCCCAGCATTTT; CDR3 protein: CASSLWGRDQPQHF
D gene: NA; clone size: once; J gene: TRBJ1-4; V gene: TRBV9; CDR3 DNA: TGTGCCAGCAGCCCTAGCGGGGGTCGGCATGAAAAACTGTTTTTT; CDR3 protein: CASSPSGGRHEKLFF
D gene: NA; clone size: NA; J gene: TRBJ2-7; V gene: TRBV6-6; CDR3 DNA: TGTGCCAGCAGTCATGGCGGGGTTGGGCGGGAGCAGTACTTC; CDR3 protein: CASSHGGVGREQYF
D gene: TRBD2; clone size: NA; J gene: TRBJ2-7; V gene: TRBV19; CDR3 DNA: TGTGCCAGTAGTATAAGGACTAGCGTCCTCTACGAGCAGTACTTC; CDR3 protein: CASSIRTSVLYEQYF
D gene: TRBD1; clone size: NA; J gene: TRBJ2-3; V gene: TRBV5-1; CDR3 DNA: TGCGCCAGCAGAACGGGACAGGGGGCGAAGACAGATACGCAGTATTTT; CDR3 protein: CASRTGQGAKTDTQYF